This T cell receptor beta chain originates from a study of metastatic and nonmetastatic thyroid tumors. Study-level background: A comparison of repertoires was made across blood and tumor or nodule tissue from malignant and benign thyroid patients.

This clone has only a few counts. What it binds is not known. Ahead of thyroid surgery, no patient had received treatment of any kind. Study-wide points: TCR beta diversity was reportedly significantly higher in malignant thyroid tumors than benign nodules, in blood and tumor.

Authors' processing steps: Clinicopathological groups supplied CDR3 differences that were used to build a distant-metastasis classifier for papillary thyroid cancer. TCRdb recomputed clones from the PCR reads via MiXCR. The V and J calls were determined by TCRdb, not by the authors. This sample yields 28,000 or so clones, of which approximately 16% are seen a single time; around 4% belongs to the top ten. This CDR3 contains 14 residues. V was pared by 6 bases and J by 6 bases, with 15 bases between. CDR1 and CDR2 (germline): MNHNS, SASEGT. The material sequenced was blood. The chain recombines TRBV6-1 with TRBJ2-1; D gene uncertain. This sequence originates from a female donor with papillary thyroid cancer or a benign thyroid nodule (not recorded which). Some clones in this sample may be carry-over from other donors' samples. The CDR3 loop reads CASSHKGQINEQFF. CDR3 coding DNA: TGTGCCAGCAGCCACAAGGGTCAAATCAATGAGCAGTTCTTC.